This TCR beta chain emerged from a study of T cell repertoires in cytomegalovirus infection. Study context: Indications of both CMV infection and matching HLA type were provided by public TCR beta signatures. Study conclusions and caveats: The response measured ex vivo was dominated by TCR beta clonotypes (HLA-C-restricted and CMV-specific). Identification of carriers of CMV plus the relevant HLA was performed using cumulative public TCR beta family frequency.

Concerning this clonotype: Its specificity is not known. It may be a read error: a sequence one base away is much more abundant.

TCRdb processed the reads anew with MiXCR; each CDR3 protein has one entry. The sample lists around 270,000 distinct CDR3 sequences, roughly 10% occurring once. CDR1 and CDR2 from the germline V gene are SGHVS and FQNEAQ. This CDR3 region has 14 residues. The V and J genes are TRBV7-8 and TRBJ1-5; tentatively, D is TRBD1 (5 bases). The sequence came from a human donor in good health (CMV status not recorded). Some clones in this sample may be carry-over from other donors' samples. Specimen: PBMCs. For the CDR3, the DNA is TGTGTCAGCAGCTTAGGAGTAGGGGAACGGCCCCAGCATTTT. Translating gives CVSSLGVGERPQHF.